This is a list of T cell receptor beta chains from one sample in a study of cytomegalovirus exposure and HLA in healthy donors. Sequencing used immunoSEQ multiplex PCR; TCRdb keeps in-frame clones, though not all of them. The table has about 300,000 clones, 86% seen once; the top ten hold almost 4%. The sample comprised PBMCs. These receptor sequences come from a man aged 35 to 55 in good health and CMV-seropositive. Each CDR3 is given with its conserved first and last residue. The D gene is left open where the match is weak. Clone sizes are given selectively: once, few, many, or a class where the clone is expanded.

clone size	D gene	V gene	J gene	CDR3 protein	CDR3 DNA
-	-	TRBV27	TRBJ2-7	CASSFATQLSYEQYF	TGTGCCAGCAGTTTCGCGACTCAGCTTTCCTACGAGCAGTACTTC
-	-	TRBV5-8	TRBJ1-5	CASSLESLYSNQPQHF	TGTGCCAGCAGCTTGGAAAGCCTTTATAGCAATCAGCCCCAGCATTTT
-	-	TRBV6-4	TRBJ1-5	CASSPRGAVFYSNQPQHF	TGTGCCAGCAGTCCCAGGGGCGCGGTTTTCTATAGCAATCAGCCCCAGCATTTT
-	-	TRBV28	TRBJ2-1	CASSGDDRFNSYNEQFF	TGTGCCAGCAGTGGGGATGACAGGTTTAACTCCTACAATGAGCAGTTCTTC
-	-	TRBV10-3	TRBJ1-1	CAIGGGGANTEAFF	TGTGCCATCGGGGGAGGGGGTGCGAACACTGAAGCTTTCTTT
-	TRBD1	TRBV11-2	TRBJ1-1	CASSPAGTENTEAFF	TGTGCCAGCAGCCCCGCCGGGACAGAGAACACTGAAGCTTTCTTT
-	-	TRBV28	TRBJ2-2	CASSLTRPGELFF	TGTGCCAGCAGTCTGACTAGGCCCGGGGAGCTGTTTTTT
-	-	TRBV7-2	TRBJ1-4	CASSPIRQYNEKLFF	TGTGCCAGCAGCCCGATTCGACAGTATAATGAAAAACTGTTTTTT
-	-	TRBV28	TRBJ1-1	CASATWNTEAFF	TGTGCCAGCGCTACCTGGAACACTGAAGCTTTCTTT
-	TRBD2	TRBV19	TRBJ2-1	CASSIGSSGRRNEQFF	TGTGCCAGTAGTATAGGATCTAGCGGGAGGAGGAATGAGCAGTTCTTC
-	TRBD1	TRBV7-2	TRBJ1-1	CASSLGYYRGSGAFF	TGTGCCAGCAGCTTAGGGTACTACAGGGGCAGCGGAGCTTTCTTT
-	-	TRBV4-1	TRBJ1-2	CAARGQYGYTF	TGCGCCGCAAGGGGCCAATATGGCTACACCTTC
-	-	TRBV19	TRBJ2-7	CASSMGPVSYEQYF	TGTGCCAGTAGTATGGGGCCGGTGTCCTACGAGCAGTACTTC
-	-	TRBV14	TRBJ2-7	CASSPLGGEVYEQYF	TGTGCCAGCAGCCCTCTCGGCGGGGAAGTATACGAGCAGTACTTC
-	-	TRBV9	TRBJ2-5	CASSGSGYQETQYF	TGTGCCAGCAGTGGCAGCGGGTACCAAGAGACCCAGTACTTC
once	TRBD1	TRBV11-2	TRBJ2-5	CASSRGTGGVETQYF	TGTGCCAGCAGCCGCGGGACAGGGGGAGTGGAGACCCAGTACTTC
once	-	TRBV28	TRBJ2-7	CAARWGHRYEQYF	TGTGCAGCCAGGTGGGGACATCGGTACGAGCAGTACTTC
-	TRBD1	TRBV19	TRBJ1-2	CASSMQGANYGYTF	TGTGCCAGTAGTATGCAGGGGGCGAACTATGGCTACACCTTC
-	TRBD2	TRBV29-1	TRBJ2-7	CSVVGGASGVSYEQYF	TGCAGCGTTGTAGGGGGAGCTAGCGGGGTCTCCTACGAGCAGTACTTC
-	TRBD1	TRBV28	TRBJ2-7	CASSEVQGSYEQYF	TGTGCCAGCAGCGAGGTACAGGGGTCGTACGAGCAGTACTTC
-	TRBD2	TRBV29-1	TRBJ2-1	CSVELADNNEQFF	TGCAGCGTTGAACTAGCGGACAACAATGAGCAGTTCTTC
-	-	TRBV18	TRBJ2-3	CASSPKQRRGTESTDTQYF	TGTGCCAGCTCACCAAAGCAAAGACGCGGGACAGAGAGCACAGATACGCAGTATTTT
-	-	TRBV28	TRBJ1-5	CASLVLGQPQHF	TGTGCCAGCCTAGTGTTGGGTCAGCCCCAGCATTTT
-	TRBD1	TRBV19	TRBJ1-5	CASSVPGTGGYQPQHF	TGTGCCAGTAGTGTACCCGGGACAGGGGGTTATCAGCCCCAGCATTTT
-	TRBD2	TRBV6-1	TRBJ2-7	CASNRSGGISYEQYF	TGTGCCAGCAACCGAAGCGGGGGGATTTCCTACGAGCAGTACTTC
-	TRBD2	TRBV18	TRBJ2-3	CASSPQLATSTDTQYF	TGTGCCAGCTCACCCCAACTAGCGACCAGCACAGATACGCAGTATTTT
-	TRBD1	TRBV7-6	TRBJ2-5	CASSLRTGSEEQYF	TGTGCCAGCAGCTTGAGGACAGGGTCGGAGGAGCAGTACTTC
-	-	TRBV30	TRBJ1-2	CAWRPVLYGYTF	TGTGCCTGGAGGCCGGTACTCTATGGCTACACCTTC
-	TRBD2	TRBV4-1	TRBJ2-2	CASSPGLAGVGGGELFF	TGCGCCAGCAGCCCGGGACTAGCGGGGGTCGGGGGCGGGGAGCTGTTTTTT
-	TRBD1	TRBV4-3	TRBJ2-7	CASSQAGTGSYEQYF	TGCGCCAGCAGCCAAGCAGGGACAGGCTCCTACGAGCAGTACTTC
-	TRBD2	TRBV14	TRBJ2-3	CASSLNSGLASRTQYF	TGTGCCAGCAGCCTTAACTCGGGACTAGCGAGTAGGACGCAGTATTTT
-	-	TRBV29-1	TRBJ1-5	CSVGDRDNNQPQHF	TGCAGCGTAGGGGACCGGGACAACAATCAGCCCCAGCATTTT
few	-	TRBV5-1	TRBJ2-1	CASSSVGSDEQFF	TGCGCCAGCAGCTCCGTTGGTAGCGATGAGCAGTTCTTC
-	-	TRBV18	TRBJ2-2	CASSPLRENTGELFF	TGTGCCAGCTCACCACTACGGGAGAACACCGGGGAGCTGTTTTTT
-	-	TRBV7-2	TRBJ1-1	CASSLAPPGMNTEAFF	TGTGCCAGCAGCTTAGCGCCCCCGGGTATGAACACTGAAGCTTTCTTT
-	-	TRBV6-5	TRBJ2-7	CASSRGGGGSYEQYF	TGTGCCAGCAGCCGAGGGGGTGGCGGCTCCTACGAGCAGTACTTC
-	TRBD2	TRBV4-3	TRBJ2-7	CASSQGTSGSDEQYF	TGCGCCAGCAGCCAAGGGACTAGCGGGAGCGACGAGCAGTACTTC
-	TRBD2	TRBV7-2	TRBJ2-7	CASSSPSSGRSEQYF	TGTGCCAGCAGCTCCCCATCTAGCGGGAGAAGCGAGCAGTACTTC
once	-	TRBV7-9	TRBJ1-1	CASSFSYGENTEAFF	TGTGCCAGCAGCTTTTCCTACGGGGAGAACACTGAAGCTTTCTTT
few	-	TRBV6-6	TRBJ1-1	CASGPLNRPEAFF	TGTGCCAGCGGGCCCTTGAACCGACCTGAAGCTTTCTTT
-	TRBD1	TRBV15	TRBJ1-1	CATSTRTGRNTEAFF	TGTGCCACCAGCACCCGGACAGGACGGAACACTGAAGCTTTCTTT
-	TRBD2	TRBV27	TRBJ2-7	CASSLRGLAGSYEQYF	TGTGCCAGCAGTTTAAGGGGACTAGCGGGCTCCTACGAGCAGTACTTC
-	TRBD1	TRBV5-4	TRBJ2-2	CASSYWDRVLSTGELFF	TGTGCCAGCAGCTACTGGGACAGGGTCCTCTCTACCGGGGAGCTGTTTTTT
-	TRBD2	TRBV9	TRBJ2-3	CASSVAVGASGMLDTQYF	TGTGCCAGCAGCGTAGCTGTTGGGGCTAGCGGGATGTTGGATACGCAGTATTTT
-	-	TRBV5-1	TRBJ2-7	CASSLGTVLYEQYF	TGCGCCAGCAGCTTGGGTACTGTCCTCTACGAGCAGTACTTC
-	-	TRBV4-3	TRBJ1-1	CASSQDLGRLIDEAFF	TGCGCCAGCAGCCAAGATCTTGGCAGGCTAATAGATGAAGCTTTCTTT
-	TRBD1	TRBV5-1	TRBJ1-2	CASSLEGGNGYTF	TGCGCCAGCAGCTTGGAAGGGGGCAACGGCTACACCTTC
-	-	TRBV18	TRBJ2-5	CASTNPLRRQETQYF	TGTGCCAGCACAAACCCCCTTCGGAGGCAAGAGACCCAGTACTTC
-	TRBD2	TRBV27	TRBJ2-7	CASSPRGGEYEQYF	TGTGCCAGCAGTCCCCGCGGGGGAGAGTACGAGCAGTACTTC
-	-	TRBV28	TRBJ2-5	CASSFFRGEKKTQYF	TGTGCCAGCAGTTTTTTCAGGGGGGAAAAAAAGACCCAGTACTTC
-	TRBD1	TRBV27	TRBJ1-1	CASSHEGANTEAFF	TGTGCCAGCAGCCACGAGGGGGCGAACACTGAAGCTTTCTTT
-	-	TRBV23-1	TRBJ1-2	CASSLLRPPPNYGYTF	TGCGCCAGCAGTCTCCTCAGGCCACCGCCTAACTATGGCTACACCTTC
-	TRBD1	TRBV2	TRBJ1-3	CASSRDRETAGNTIYF	TGTGCCAGCAGCCGGGACAGGGAGACGGCTGGAAACACCATATATTTT
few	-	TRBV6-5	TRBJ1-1	CASSYTTSGTQEAFF	TGTGCCAGCAGTTACACGACCTCCGGGACACAAGAAGCTTTCTTT
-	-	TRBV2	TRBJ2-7	CASRGRRPSSYEQYF	TGTGCCAGCAGGGGGCGGCGGCCGAGCTCCTACGAGCAGTACTTC
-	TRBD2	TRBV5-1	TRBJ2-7	CASSLDLGTTYEQYF	TGCGCCAGCAGCTTGGATCTCGGGACTACCTACGAGCAGTACTTC
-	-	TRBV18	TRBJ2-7	CASSPPQSATYEQYF	TGTGCCAGCTCACCACCACAGTCAGCAACATACGAGCAGTACTTC